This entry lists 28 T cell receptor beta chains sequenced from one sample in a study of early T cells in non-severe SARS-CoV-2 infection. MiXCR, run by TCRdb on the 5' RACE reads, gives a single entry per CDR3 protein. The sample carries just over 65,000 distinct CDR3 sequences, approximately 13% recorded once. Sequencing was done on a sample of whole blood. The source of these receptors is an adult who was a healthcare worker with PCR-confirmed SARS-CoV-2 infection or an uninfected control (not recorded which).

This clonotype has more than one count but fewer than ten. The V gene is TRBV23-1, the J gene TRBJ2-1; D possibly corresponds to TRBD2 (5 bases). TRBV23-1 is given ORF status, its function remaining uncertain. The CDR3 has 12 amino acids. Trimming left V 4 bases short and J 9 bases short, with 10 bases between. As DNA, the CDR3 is TGCGCCAGCAGTCCGCTAGCCGTTGAGCAGTTCTTC. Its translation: CASSPLAVEQFF.

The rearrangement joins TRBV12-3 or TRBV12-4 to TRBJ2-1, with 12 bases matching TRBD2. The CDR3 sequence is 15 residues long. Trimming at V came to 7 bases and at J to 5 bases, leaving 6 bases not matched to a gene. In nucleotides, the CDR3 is TGTGCCAGCACCCTAGCGGGAGGGGGTAACAATGAGCAGTTCTTC. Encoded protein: CASTLAGGGNNEQFF.

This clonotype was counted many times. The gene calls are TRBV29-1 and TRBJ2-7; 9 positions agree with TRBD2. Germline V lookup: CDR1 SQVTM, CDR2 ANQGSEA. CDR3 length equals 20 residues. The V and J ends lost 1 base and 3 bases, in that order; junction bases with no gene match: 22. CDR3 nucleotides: TGCAGCGTTGAAGGCCCTGTGGGGGGCGCTGGTAGCGGGAGTAGCTACGAGCAGTACTTC. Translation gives CSVEGPVGGAGSGSSYEQYF.

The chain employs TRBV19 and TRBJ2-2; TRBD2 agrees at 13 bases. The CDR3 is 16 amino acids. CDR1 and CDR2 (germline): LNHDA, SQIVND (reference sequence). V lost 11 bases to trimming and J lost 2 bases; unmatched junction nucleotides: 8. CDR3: CACEGLAGSNTGELFF. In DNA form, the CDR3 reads TGTGCCTGTGAGGGACTAGCGGGATCTAACACCGGGGAGCTGTTTTTT.

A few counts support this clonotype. CDR3 amino acids: CASSKLTGTMAGYTF. CDR3 bases: TGTGCCAGCAGCAAACTAACCGGGACTATGGCCGGCTACACCTTC. V gene TRBV6-5 combines with J gene TRBJ1-2, with a tentative D call TRBD1 (5 bases). Trimming shortened V by 6 bases and J by 8 bases, and 22 bases separated the two germline ends. The CDR3 covers 15 residues. CDR1 is MNHEY and CDR2 is SVGAGI in the germline V gene.

The CDR3 region is CASSLAGVAGENEQFF. The CDR3 coding sequence is TGTGCCAGCAGCTTGGCCGGGGTAGCGGGAGAGAATGAGCAGTTCTTC. V is TRBV7-6 and J is TRBJ2-1; TRBD2 aligns across 9 bases. The V gene's germline CDR1 is SGHVS and CDR2 FNYEAQ. Unmatched junction bases numbered 10, after V lost 3 bases and J lost 7 bases. The CDR3 runs 16 residues.

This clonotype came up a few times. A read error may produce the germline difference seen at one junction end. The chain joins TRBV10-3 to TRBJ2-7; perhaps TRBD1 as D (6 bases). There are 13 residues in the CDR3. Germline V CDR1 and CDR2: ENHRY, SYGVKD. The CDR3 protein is CAISESKGHLFSF. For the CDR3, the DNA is TGTGCCATCAGTGAGTCGAAGGGACACCTCTTTTCCTTC.

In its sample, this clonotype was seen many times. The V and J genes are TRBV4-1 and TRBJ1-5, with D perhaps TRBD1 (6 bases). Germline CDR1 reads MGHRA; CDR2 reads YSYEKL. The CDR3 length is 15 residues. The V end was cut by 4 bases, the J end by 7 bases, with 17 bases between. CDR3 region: CASSLGQGWRQPQHF. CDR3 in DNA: TGCGCCAGCAGCCTAGGGCAGGGGTGGCGGCAGCCCCAGCATTTT.

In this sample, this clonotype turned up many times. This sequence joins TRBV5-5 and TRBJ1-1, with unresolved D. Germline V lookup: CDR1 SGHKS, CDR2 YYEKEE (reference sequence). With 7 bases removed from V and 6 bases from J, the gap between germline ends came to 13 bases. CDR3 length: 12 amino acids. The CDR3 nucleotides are TGTGCCAGCGCCAGCCACCCTTCTGAAGCTTTCTTT. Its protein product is CASASHPSEAFF.

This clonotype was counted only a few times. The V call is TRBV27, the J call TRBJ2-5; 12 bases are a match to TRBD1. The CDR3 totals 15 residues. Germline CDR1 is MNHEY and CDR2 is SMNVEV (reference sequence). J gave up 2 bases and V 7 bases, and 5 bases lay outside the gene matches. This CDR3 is CASKGQGAGQETQYF. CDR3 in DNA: TGTGCCAGCAAGGGACAGGGGGCAGGACAAGAGACCCAGTACTTC.

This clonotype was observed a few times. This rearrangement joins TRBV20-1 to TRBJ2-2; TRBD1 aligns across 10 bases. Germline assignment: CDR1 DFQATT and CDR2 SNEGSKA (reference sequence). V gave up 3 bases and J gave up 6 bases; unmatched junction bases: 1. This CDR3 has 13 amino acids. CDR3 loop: CSASDRGPGELFF. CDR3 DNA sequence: TGCAGTGCTAGTGACAGGGGGCCCGGGGAGCTGTTTTTT.

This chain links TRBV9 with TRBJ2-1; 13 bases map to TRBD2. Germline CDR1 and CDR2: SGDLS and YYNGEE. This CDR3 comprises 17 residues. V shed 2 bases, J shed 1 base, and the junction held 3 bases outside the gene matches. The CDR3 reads CASSVGTSGKSYNEQFF. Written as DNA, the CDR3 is TGTGCCAGCAGCGTGGGGACTAGCGGGAAATCCTACAATGAGCAGTTCTTC.

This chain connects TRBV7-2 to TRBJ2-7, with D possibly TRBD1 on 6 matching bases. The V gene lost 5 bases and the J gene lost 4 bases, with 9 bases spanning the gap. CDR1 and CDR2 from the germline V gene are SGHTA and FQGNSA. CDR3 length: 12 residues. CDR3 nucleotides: TGTGCCAGCAGCCCCACAGGGTACGAGCAGTACTTC. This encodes CASSPTGYEQYF.

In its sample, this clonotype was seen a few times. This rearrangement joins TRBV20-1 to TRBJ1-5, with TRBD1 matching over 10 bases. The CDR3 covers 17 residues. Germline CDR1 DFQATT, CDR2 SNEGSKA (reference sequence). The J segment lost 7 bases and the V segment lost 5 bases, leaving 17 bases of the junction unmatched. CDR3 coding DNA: TGCAGTGCTGCCCGGGGACAGGGGACCTGGGGGGACCAGCCCCAGCATTTT. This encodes CSAARGQGTWGDQPQHF.

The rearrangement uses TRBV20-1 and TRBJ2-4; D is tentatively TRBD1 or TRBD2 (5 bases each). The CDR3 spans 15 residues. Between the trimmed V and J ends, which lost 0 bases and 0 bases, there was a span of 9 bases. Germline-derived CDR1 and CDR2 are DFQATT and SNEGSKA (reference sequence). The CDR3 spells CSARDGTLAKNIQYF. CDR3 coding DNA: TGCAGTGCTAGAGATGGGACCTTAGCCAAAAACATTCAGTACTTC.

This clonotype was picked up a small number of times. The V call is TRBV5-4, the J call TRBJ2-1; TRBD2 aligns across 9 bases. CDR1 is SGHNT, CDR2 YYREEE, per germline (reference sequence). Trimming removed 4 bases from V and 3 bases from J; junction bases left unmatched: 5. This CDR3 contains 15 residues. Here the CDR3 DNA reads TGTGCCAGCAGCGCCAAACTAGCGGGCTACAATGAGCAGTTCTTC. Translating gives CASSAKLAGYNEQFF.

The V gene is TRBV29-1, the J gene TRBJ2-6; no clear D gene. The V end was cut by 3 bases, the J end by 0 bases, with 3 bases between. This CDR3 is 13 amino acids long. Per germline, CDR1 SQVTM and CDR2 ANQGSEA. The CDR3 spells CSVEGSGANVLTF. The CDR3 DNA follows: TGCAGCGTTGAGGGCTCTGGGGCCAACGTCCTGACTTTC.

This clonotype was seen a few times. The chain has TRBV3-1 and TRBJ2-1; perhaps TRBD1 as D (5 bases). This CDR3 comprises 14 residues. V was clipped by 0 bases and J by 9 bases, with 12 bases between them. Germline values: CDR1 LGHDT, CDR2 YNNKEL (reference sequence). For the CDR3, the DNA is TGTGCCAGCAGCCAAGATCTGGGTAGGGGTGAGCAGTTCTTC. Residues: CASSQDLGRGEQFF.

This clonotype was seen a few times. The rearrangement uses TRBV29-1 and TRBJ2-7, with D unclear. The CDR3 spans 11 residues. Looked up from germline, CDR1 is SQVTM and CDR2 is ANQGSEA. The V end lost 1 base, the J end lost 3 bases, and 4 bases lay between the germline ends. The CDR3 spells CSVEVDYEQYF. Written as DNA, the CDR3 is TGCAGCGTTGAAGTGGACTACGAGCAGTACTTC.

CDR3 region: CASSWDWRYNEQFF. The CDR3 nucleotides read TGTGCCAGCAGTTGGGACTGGAGGTACAATGAGCAGTTCTTC. The rearrangement links TRBV27 to TRBJ2-1, with D maybe TRBD2 (6 bases). The CDR3 sequence is 14 residues long. The V end was cut by 4 bases, the J end by 4 bases, with 11 bases between. CDR1 and CDR2 from the germline V gene are MNHEY and SMNVEV (reference sequence).

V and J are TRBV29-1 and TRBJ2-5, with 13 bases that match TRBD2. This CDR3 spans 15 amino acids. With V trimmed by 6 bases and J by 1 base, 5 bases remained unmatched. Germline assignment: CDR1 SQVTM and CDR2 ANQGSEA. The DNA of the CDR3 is TGCAGCGTCACCGGGACTAGCGGGACCCAAGAGACCCAGTACTTC. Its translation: CSVTGTSGTQETQYF.

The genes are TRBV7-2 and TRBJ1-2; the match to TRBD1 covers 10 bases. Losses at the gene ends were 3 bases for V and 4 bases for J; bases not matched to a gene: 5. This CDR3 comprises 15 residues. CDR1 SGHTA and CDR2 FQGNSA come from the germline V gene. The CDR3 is CASSLGQGSAYGYTF. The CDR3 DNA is TGTGCCAGCAGCTTGGGACAGGGGAGCGCCTATGGCTACACCTTC.

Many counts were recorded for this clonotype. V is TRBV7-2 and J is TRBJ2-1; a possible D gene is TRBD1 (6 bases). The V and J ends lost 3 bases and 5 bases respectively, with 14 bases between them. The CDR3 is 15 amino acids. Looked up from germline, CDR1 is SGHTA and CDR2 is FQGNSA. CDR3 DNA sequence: TGTGCCAGCAGCTTGCATGGGACAAACGACAATGAGCAGTTCTTC. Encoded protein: CASSLHGTNDNEQFF.

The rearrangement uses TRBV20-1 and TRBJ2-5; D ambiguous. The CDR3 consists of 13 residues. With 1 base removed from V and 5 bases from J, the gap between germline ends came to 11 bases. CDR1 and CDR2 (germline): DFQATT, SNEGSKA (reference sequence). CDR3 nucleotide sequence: TGCAGTGCTAGAGCCCCGGGTATGGAGACCCAGTACTTC. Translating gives CSARAPGMETQYF.

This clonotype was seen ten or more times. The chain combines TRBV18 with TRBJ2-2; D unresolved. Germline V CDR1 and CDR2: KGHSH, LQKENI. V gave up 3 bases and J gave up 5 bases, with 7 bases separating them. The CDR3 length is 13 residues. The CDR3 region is CASSPSRTGELFF. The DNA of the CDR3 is TGTGCCAGCTCACCCTCCCGAACCGGGGAGCTGTTTTTT.

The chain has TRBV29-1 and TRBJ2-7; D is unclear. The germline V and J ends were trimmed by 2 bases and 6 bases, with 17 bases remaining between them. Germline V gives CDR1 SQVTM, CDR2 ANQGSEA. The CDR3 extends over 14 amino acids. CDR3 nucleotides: TGCAGCGTTGAAAAGTTCACGGGCCTCCGCGAGCAGTACTTC. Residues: CSVEKFTGLREQYF.

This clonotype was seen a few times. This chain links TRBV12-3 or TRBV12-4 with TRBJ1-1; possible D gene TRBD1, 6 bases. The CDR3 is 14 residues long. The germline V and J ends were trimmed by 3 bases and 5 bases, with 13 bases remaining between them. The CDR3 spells CASSFNRVKTEAFF. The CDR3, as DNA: TGTGCCAGCAGTTTCAACAGGGTTAAAACTGAAGCTTTCTTT.

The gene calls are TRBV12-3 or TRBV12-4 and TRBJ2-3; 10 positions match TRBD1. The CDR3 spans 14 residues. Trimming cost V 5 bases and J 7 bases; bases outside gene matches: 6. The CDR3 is CASSVDRGKNTQYF. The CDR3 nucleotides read TGTGCCAGCAGTGTGGACAGGGGGAAGAATACGCAGTATTTT.